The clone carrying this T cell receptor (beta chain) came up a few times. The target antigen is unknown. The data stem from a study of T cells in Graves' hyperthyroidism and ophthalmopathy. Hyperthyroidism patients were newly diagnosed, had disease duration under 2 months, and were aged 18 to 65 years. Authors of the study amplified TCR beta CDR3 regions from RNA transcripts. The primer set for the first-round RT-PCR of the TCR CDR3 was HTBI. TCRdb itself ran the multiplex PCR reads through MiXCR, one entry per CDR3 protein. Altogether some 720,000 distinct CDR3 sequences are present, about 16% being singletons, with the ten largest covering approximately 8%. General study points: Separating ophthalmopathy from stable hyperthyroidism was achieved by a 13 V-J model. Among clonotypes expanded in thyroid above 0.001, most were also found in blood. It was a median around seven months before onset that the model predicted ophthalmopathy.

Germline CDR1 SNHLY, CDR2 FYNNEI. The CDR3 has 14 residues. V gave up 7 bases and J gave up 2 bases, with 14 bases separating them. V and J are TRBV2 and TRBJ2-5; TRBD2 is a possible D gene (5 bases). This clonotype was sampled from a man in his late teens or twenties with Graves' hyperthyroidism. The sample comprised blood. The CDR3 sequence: CASTLSGPQETQYF. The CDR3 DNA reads TGTGCCAGCACCCTCAGCGGACCGCAAGAGACCCAGTACTTC.